This is a list of T cell receptor beta chains from one sample in a study of beta chain features in type 1 diabetes. This table comes from immunoSEQ multiplex PCR, and its TCRdb copy is limited to in-frame clones, with some not included. The table includes 300,000 to 400,000 clones, around 9% detected once. Sequencing used central memory CD4+ T cells from blood. These TCRs come from a young man with type 1 diabetes. Each CDR3 is given with its conserved first and last residue. The D gene is left open where the match is weak. Not every row has a clone size; where given, it reads once, few, many or a size class.

d_call clone_size j_call v_call cdr3_aa cdr3_nt
NA many TRBJ2-1 TRBV2 CASSETTIWGEQFF TGTGCCAGCAGTGAAACGACTATATGGGGTGAGCAGTTCTTC
NA NA TRBJ1-2 TRBV6-5 CASRAWGSQDHGYTF TGTGCCAGCAGAGCTTGGGGAAGTCAGGACCATGGCTACACCTTC
NA many TRBJ2-4 TRBV4-3 CASSQRGVRNIQYF TGCGCCAGCAGCCAAAGGGGGGTTCGGAACATTCAGTACTTC
TRBD1 few TRBJ2-5 TRBV6-6 CASSYATGGPETQYF TGTGCCAGCAGTTACGCCACAGGGGGCCCAGAGACCCAGTACTTC
TRBD1 NA TRBJ1-5 TRBV27 CASSKDRENQPQHF TGTGCCAGCAGCAAGGACAGGGAGAATCAGCCCCAGCATTTT
NA few TRBJ2-5 TRBV25-1 CASSDPPGEETQYF TGTGCCAGCAGTGACCCGCCAGGGGAAGAGACCCAGTACTTC
NA NA TRBJ2-5 TRBV5-1 CASSLALANQETQYF TGCGCCAGCAGCTTGGCCCTAGCGAATCAAGAGACCCAGTACTTC
TRBD1 NA TRBJ1-4 TRBV5-1 CASSPGTAYEKLFF TGCGCCAGCAGCCCCGGGACAGCTTATGAAAAACTGTTTTTT
TRBD2 NA TRBJ2-3 TRBV4-1 CASSLSGGHSTDTQYF TGCGCCAGCAGCCTTAGCGGGGGCCACAGCACAGATACGCAGTATTTT
TRBD2 few TRBJ2-1 TRBV5-1 CASSLRGDEQFF TGCGCCAGCAGCTTGCGGGGGGATGAGCAGTTCTTC
NA few TRBJ1-5 TRBV19 CASRDAVNQPQHF TGTGCCAGTAGGGATGCAGTTAATCAGCCCCAGCATTTT
NA NA TRBJ2-1 TRBV2 CASSGGRARQFF TGTGCCAGCAGTGGAGGTCGGGCGAGGCAGTTCTTC
NA NA TRBJ2-1 TRBV27 CASSLSPYNEQFF TGTGCCAGCAGTTTATCGCCCTACAATGAGCAGTTCTTC
TRBD2 few TRBJ2-7 TRBV5-1 CASSLDTSGYFYEQYF TGCGCCAGCAGCTTGGACACTAGCGGGTACTTCTACGAGCAGTACTTC
NA few TRBJ1-2 TRBV29-1 CSVDGYTF TGCAGCGTTGACGGCTACACCTTC
NA NA TRBJ2-7 TRBV11-2 CASSSDSSSYEQYF TGTGCCAGCAGCTCGGACAGCTCGTCCTACGAGCAGTACTTC
NA few TRBJ1-6 TRBV18 CASSQDESSYNSPLHF TGTGCCAGCTCACAAGATGAGAGCTCCTATAATTCACCCCTCCACTTT
TRBD2 few TRBJ2-1 TRBV6-5 CASRPLRGGPDEQFF TGTGCCAGCAGGCCCCTGCGGGGGGGGCCCGATGAGCAGTTCTTC
NA many TRBJ2-3 TRBV10-3 CAISEGQPRDTQYF TGTGCCATCAGTGAGGGGCAGCCAAGAGATACGCAGTATTTT
NA NA TRBJ2-7 TRBV6-5 CASSYSAGIYEQYF TGTGCCAGCAGTTACTCGGCAGGAATATACGAGCAGTACTTC
NA NA TRBJ2-7 TRBV2 CASSPDQTFGYEQYF TGTGCCAGCAGTCCCGACCAGACCTTCGGCTACGAGCAGTACTTC
NA NA TRBJ2-3 TRBV7-8 CASSLGRWDPSQNTQYF TGTGCCAGCAGCTTAGGGCGCTGGGATCCAAGCCAAAATACGCAGTATTTT
TRBD1 many TRBJ1-4 TRBV7-9 CASSGIMGQAVTNEKLFF TGTGCCAGCAGCGGGATAATGGGACAGGCCGTGACTAATGAAAAACTGTTTTTT
NA few TRBJ2-2 TRBV28 CASSRRSTGELFF TGTGCCAGCAGCAGAAGGTCCACCGGGGAGCTGTTTTTT
NA NA TRBJ1-3 TRBV14 CASSQSFSGNTIYF TGTGCCAGCAGCCAAAGTTTTTCTGGAAACACCATATATTTT
TRBD2 NA TRBJ2-3 TRBV19 CASRVAGGPDTQYF TGTGCCAGTAGAGTAGCGGGGGGCCCGGATACGCAGTATTTT
TRBD1 NA TRBJ2-7 TRBV28 CAHRGPTYEQYF TGTGCCCACAGGGGGCCAACCTACGAGCAGTACTTC
TRBD1 few TRBJ1-1 TRBV29-1 CSVGTGTVYTEAFF TGCAGCGTCGGGACAGGAACTGTCTACACTGAAGCTTTCTTT
TRBD1 few TRBJ2-5 TRBV7-6 CASSYDRGETQYF TGTGCCAGCAGCTATGACAGGGGGGAGACCCAGTACTTC
NA NA TRBJ2-3 TRBV23-1 CASSLFQARRGAGEFDTQYF TGCGCCAGCAGTCTTTTTCAGGCGAGGAGGGGGGCCGGGGAATTTGATACGCAGTATTTT
TRBD1 NA TRBJ1-1 TRBV15 CATGTGDTNTEAFF TGTGCCACCGGTACAGGGGATACGAACACTGAAGCTTTCTTT
NA NA TRBJ1-4 TRBV9 CASSVATGATNEKLFF TGTGCCAGCAGCGTCGCCACGGGAGCAACTAATGAAAAACTGTTTTTT
NA many TRBJ2-7 TRBV23-1 CASSQVTIYEQYF TGCGCCAGCAGTCAAGTGACAATCTACGAGCAGTACTTC
NA NA TRBJ1-1 TRBV6-5 CASRMGGGLNTEAFF TGTGCCAGCAGGATGGGAGGGGGGCTGAACACTGAAGCTTTCTTT
NA NA TRBJ1-3 TRBV10-2 CASSSPEGVAGNTIYF TGCGCCAGCAGTTCCCCCGAGGGGGTAGCTGGAAACACCATATATTTT